This TCR beta chain was found in a study of chemoradiotherapy in HPV16-positive cancers. Here immunoSEQ multiplex PCR was the method, and the copy in TCRdb shows in-frame clones only, minus some. The sample records roughly 34,000 clones, about 85% being singletons. This CDR3 is 14 amino acids long. CDR1 and CDR2 (germline): LNHDA, SQIVND (reference sequence). V lost 6 bases to trimming and J lost 2 bases, with 13 bases between them. Notes on the study in general: Candidate HPV-specific clones and E7-related TCR motifs grew in tumor during treatment. HPV-responsive T-cell expansion during chemoradiotherapy was linked to improved recurrence-free survival in HPV16-positive patients.

Concerning this clone itself: As yet, its antigen is unknown.

Sequenced material: blood, taken from a patient who underwent chemoradiotherapy. The clonotype originates from a human donor with HPV-associated anogenital cancer. The V and J genes are TRBV19 and TRBJ1-1; D might be TRBD1 (5 bases). CDR3 DNA: TGTGCCAGTAGCTTTACAGGCTTCAACACTGAAGCTTTCTTT. This gives the protein CASSFTGFNTEAFF.